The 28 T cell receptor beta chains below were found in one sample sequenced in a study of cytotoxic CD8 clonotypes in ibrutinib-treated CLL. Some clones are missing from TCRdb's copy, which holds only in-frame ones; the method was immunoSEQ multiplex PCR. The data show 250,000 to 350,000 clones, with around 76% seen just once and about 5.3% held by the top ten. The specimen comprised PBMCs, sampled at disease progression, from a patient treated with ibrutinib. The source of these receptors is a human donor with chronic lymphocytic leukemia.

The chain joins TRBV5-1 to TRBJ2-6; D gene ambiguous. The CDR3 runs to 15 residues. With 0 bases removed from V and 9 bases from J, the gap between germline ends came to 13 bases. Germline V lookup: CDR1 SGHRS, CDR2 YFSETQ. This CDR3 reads CASSLGAPLGNVLTF. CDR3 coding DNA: TGCGCCAGCAGCTTGGGTGCCCCGCTAGGCAACGTCCTGACTTTC.

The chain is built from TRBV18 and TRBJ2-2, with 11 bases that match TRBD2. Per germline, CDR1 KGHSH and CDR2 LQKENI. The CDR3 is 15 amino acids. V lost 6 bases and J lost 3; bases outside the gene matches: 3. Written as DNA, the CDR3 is TGTGCCAGCTCCAGACTAGCGGGGTACACCGGGGAGCTGTTTTTT. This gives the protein CASSRLAGYTGELFF. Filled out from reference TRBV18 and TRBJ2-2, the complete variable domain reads NAGVMQNPRHLVRRRGQEARLRCSPMKGHSHVYWYRQLPEEGLKFMVYLQKENIIDESGMPKERFSAEFPKEGPSILRIQQVVRGDSAAYFCASSRLAGYTGELFFGEGSRLTVL.

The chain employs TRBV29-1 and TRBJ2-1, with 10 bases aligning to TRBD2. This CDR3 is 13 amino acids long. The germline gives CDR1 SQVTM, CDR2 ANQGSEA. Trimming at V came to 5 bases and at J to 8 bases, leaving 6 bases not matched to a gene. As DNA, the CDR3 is TGCAGCGTTCGAGCGGGGGGGAAACATGAGCAGTTCTTC. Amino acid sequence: CSVRAGGKHEQFF.

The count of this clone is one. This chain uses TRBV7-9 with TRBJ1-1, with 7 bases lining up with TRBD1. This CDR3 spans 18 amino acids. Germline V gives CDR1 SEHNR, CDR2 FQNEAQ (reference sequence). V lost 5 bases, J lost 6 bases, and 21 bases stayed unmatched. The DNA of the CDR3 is TGTGCCAGCAGCCACGGACAGGTGAAAAGAGACCGCTACGCTGAAGCTTTCTTT. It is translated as CASSHGQVKRDRYAEAFF. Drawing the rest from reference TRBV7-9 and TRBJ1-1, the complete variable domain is DTGVSQNPRHKITKRGQNVTFRCDPISEHNRLYWYRQTLGQGPEFLTYFQNEAQLEKSRLLSDRFSAERPKGSFSTLEIQRTEQGDSAMYLCASSHGQVKRDRYAEAFFGQGTRLTVV.

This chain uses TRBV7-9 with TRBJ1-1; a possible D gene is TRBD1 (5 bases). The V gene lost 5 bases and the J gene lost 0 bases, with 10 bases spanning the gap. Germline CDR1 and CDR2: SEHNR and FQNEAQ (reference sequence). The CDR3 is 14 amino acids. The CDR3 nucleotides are TGTGCCAGCAGCATTGGGGCGGTGAACACTGAAGCTTTCTTT. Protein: CASSIGAVNTEAFF. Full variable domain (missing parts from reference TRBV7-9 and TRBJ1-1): DTGVSQNPRHKITKRGQNVTFRCDPISEHNRLYWYRQTLGQGPEFLTYFQNEAQLEKSRLLSDRFSAERPKGSFSTLEIQRTEQGDSAMYLCASSIGAVNTEAFFGQGTRLTVV.

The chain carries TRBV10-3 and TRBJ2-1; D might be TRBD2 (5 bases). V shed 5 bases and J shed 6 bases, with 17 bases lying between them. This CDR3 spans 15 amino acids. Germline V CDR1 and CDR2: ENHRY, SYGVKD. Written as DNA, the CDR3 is TGTGCCATCAGTCAGGACTCGCCGGGCAGCAATGAGCAGTTCTTC. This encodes CAISQDSPGSNEQFF.

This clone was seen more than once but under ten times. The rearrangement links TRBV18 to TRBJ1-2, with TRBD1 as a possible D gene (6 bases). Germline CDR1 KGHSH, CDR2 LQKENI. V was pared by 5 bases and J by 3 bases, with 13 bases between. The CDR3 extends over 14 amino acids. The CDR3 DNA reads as TGTGCCAGCTCAGCGGTACAGGGCTACTATGGCTACACCTTC. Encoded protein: CASSAVQGYYGYTF.

Here the CDR3 DNA reads TGTGCCAGCTCACCACTTGCTAGCGGGAGCCCCTACGAGCAGTACTTC. Its protein product is CASSPLASGSPYEQYF. J is TRBJ2-7 and V is TRBV18, with 10 bases identical to TRBD2. J lost 2 bases, V lost 1 base, and 5 bases had no gene match. This CDR3 has 16 residues. Germline-derived CDR1 and CDR2 are KGHSH and LQKENI.

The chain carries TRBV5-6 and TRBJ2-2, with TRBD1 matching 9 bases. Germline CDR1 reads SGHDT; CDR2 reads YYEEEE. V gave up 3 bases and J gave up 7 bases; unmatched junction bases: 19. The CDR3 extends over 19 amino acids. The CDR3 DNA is TGTGCCAGCAGCTCCTTCATTGAACAGGGGGCGGATACAGTCGGGGAGCTGTTTTTT. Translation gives CASSSFIEQGADTVGELFF. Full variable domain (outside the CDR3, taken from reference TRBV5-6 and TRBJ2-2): DAGVTQSPTHLIKTRGQQVTLRCSPKSGHDTVSWYQQALGQGPQFIFQYYEEEERQRGNFPDRFSGHQFPNYSSELNVNALLLGDSALYLCASSSFIEQGADTVGELFFGEGSRLTVL.

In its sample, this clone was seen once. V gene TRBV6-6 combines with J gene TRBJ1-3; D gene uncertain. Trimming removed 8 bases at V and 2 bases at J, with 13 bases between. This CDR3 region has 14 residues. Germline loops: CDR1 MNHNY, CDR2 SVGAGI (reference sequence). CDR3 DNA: TGTGCCAGCGGCGGGGAGGTGGCTGGAAACACCATATATTTT. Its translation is CASGGEVAGNTIYF.

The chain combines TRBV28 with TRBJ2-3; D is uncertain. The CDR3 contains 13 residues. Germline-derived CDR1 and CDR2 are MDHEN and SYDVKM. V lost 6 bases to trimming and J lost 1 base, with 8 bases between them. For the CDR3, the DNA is TGTGCCAGCAGCCCTCTGCGCACAGATACGCAGTATTTT. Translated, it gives CASSPLRTDTQYF.

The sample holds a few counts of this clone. The CDR3 nucleotides read TGCAGCGTAGCCGGCTACACCTTC. It encodes CSVAGYTF. The chain has TRBV29-1 and TRBJ1-2; D is ambiguous. V dropped 6 bases and J dropped 8 bases, with 4 bases sitting between them. This CDR3 is 8 amino acids long. The V gene's germline CDR1 is SQVTM and CDR2 ANQGSEA.

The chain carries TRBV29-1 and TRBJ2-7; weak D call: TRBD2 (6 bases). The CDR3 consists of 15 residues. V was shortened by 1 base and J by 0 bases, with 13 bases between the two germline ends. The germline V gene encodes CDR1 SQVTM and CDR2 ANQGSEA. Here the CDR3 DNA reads TGCAGCGTTGAAGGGGGCGGGAAAAGCTCCTACGAGCAGTACTTC. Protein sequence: CSVEGGGKSSYEQYF.

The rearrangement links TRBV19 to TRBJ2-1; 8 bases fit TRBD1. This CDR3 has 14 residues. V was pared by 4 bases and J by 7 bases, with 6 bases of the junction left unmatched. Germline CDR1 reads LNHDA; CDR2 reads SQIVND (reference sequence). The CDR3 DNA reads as TGTGCCAGTAGTAAATCCCAGGGGGCTAATGAGCAGTTCTTC. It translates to CASSKSQGANEQFF.

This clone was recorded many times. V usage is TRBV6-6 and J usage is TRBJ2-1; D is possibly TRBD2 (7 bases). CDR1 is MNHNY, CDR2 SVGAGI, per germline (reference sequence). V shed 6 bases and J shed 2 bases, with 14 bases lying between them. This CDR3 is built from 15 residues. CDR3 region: CASSLGGGTYNEQFF. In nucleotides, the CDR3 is TGTGCCAGCAGCCTAGGCGGGGGCACCTACAATGAGCAGTTCTTC.

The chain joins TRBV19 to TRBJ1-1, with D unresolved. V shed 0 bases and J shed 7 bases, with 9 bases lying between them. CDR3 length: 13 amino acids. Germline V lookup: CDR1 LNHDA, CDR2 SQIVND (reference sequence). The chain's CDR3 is CASSIDRMGEAFF. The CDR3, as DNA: TGTGCCAGTAGTATAGATCGCATGGGTGAAGCTTTCTTT.

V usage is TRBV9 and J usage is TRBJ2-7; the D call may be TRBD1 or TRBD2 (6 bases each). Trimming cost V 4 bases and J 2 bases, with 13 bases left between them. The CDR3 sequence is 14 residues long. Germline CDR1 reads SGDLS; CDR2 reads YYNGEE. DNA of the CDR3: TGTGCCAGCAGCCCTCGGGGGCGGGCCTACGAGCAGTACTTC. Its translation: CASSPRGRAYEQYF.

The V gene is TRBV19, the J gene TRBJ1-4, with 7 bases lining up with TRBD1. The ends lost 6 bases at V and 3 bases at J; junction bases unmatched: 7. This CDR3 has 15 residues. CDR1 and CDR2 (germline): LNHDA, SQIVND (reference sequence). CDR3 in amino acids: CASSPVGTANEKLFF. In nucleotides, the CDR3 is TGTGCCAGTAGCCCGGTCGGGACAGCTAATGAAAAACTGTTTTTT.

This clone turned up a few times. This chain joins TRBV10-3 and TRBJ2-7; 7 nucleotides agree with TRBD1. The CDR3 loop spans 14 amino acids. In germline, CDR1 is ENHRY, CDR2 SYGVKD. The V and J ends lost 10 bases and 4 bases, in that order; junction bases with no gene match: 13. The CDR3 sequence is CATQAWDSTYEQYF. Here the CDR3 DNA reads TGTGCCACCCAGGCTTGGGACAGCACGTACGAGCAGTACTTC.

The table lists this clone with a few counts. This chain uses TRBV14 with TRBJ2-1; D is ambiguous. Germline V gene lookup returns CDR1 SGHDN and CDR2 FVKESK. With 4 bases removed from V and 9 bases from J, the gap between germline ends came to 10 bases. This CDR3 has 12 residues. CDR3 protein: CASSLAGREQFF. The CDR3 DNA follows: TGTGCCAGCAGCCTAGCAGGTCGTGAGCAGTTCTTC.

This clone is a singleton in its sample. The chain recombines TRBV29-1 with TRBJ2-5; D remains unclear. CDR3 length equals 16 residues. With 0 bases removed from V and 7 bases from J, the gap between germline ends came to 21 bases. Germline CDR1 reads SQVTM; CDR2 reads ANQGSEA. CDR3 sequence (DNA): TGCAGCGTTGAAGATCCCCCGCTCGACCTTCTGGGGACCCAGTACTTC. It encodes CSVEDPPLDLLGTQYF.

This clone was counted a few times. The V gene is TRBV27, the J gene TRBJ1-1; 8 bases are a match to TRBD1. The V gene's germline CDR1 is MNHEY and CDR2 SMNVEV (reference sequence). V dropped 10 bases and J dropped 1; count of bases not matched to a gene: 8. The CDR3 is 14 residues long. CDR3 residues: CATGTGGPNTEAFF. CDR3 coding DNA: TGTGCCACCGGGACAGGAGGCCCGAACACTGAAGCTTTCTTT.

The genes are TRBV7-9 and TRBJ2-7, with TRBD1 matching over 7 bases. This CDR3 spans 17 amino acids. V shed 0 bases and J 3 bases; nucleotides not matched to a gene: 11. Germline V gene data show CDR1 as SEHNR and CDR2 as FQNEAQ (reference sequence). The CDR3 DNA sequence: TGTGCCAGCAGCTTAGCCTTCCGGGACAGCTCACGCTACGAGCAGTACTTC. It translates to CASSLAFRDSSRYEQYF.

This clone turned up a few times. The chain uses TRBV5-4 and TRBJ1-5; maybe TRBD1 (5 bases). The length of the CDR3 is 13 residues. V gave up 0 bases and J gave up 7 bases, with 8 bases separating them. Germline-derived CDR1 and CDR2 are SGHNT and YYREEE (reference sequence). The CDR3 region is CASSLEGIQPQHF. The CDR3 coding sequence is TGTGCCAGCAGCTTGGAGGGGATCCAGCCCCAGCATTTT.

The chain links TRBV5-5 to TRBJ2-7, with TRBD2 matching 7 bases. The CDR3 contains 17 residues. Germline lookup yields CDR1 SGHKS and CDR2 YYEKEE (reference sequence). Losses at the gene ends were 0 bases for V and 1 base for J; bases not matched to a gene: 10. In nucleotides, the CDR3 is TGTGCCAGCAGCTTGGGTGGGAGGGCCGGCTTGTCCTACGAGCAGTACTTC. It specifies CASSLGGRAGLSYEQYF.

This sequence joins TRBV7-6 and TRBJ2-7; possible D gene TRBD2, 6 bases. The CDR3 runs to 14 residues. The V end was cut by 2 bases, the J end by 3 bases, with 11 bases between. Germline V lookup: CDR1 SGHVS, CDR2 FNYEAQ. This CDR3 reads CASSLKGTVYEQYF. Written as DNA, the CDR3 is TGTGCCAGCAGCTTAAAGGGGACTGTCTACGAGCAGTACTTC.

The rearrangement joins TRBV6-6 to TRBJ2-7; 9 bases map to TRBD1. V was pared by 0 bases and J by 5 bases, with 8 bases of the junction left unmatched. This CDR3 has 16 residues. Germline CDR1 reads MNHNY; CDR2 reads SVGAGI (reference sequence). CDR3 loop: CASSYSLADRGHEQYF. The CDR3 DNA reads TGTGCCAGCAGTTACTCGCTCGCGGACAGGGGACACGAGCAGTACTTC.

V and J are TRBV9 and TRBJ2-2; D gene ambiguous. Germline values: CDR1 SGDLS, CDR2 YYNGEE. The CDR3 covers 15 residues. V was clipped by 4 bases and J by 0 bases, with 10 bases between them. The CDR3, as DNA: TGTGCCAGCAGCCCATCAGTGGCGAACACCGGGGAGCTGTTTTTT. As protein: CASSPSVANTGELFF.